This TCR beta chain was retrieved from a study of shared clonotypes between healthy human individuals. Study summary: Serving as donors were a couple of women and a few men, whose ages spanned 18 to 49.

Whole-study findings and limits: The sole specimen, blood, was sampled, and tissue repertoires likely differ.

Repertoires were generated with immunoSEQ multiplex PCR, while TCRdb's copy carries only in-frame clones and drops some. The repertoire has about 470,000 clones, more than 75% of them found once; the top ten carry approximately 13%. Per the germline V gene, CDR1 is GTSNPN and CDR2 is SVGIG (reference sequence). CDR3 length equals 13 residues. V was clipped by 1 base and J by 7 bases, with 10 bases between them. On this clone: The antigen is unknown.

The chain couples TRBV30 to TRBJ1-4; D is uncertain. The TCR originated in a woman in her forties in good health. Some clones in this sample may be carry-over from other donors' samples. What was sequenced was PBMCs. CDR3 sequence reads: CAWSEGVGEKLFF. The CDR3 DNA is TGTGCCTGGAGTGAGGGAGTGGGTGAAAAACTGTTTTTT.